What follows are 25 T cell receptor beta chains derived from one specimen sequenced in a study of CD8+CD57+ T cells in acquired aplastic anemia (dated by TCRdb to 2016 to 2019). Instrument on record: Illumina HiSeq 2000. TCR beta VDJ combination and CDR3 sequence profiling used genomic DNA as the template. TCRdb took the public reads, trimmed them with fastp at Q25, ran MiXCR for clone calling and kept in-frame beta chains. Here each entry gathers all rows of one CDR3 protein and keeps the most common genes and DNA. Recorded for this sample are roughly 250,000 distinct CDR3 sequences; about 44% of them occurred a single time. The ten most abundant clones make up roughly 8% of the sample. Flow cytometry had shown CD8+CD57+ cell expansion in the patients selected for sequencing. The sample comprised sorted CD4+, CD8+, or CD8+CD57+ T cells (not recorded which) from PBMCs. All receptors derive from a human donor with aplastic anemia.

The chain links TRBV7-3 to TRBJ1-3; D may be TRBD1 (5 bases). The CDR3 has 13 amino acids. Trimming shortened V by 6 bases and J by 9 bases, and 15 bases separated the two germline ends. Germline CDR1 and CDR2: SGHTA and FQGTGA. In DNA form, the CDR3 reads TGTGCCAGCAGGTCAGACAGTAGAAGCACCATATATTTT. Amino acid sequence: CASRSDSRSTIYF.

V is TRBV9 and J is TRBJ1-2, with D hard to call. V was trimmed by 3 bases and J by 4 bases, leaving 10 bases between them. The CDR3 length is 13 residues. Germline CDR1 is SGDLS and CDR2 is YYNGEE. The CDR3 bases are TGTGCCAGCAGCGACATGAAGGGCTATGGCTACACCTTC. Encoded protein: CASSDMKGYGYTF.

This clonotype was recorded at least ten times. The CDR3 loop is CASSDLGTGQETQYF. Here the CDR3 DNA reads TGTGCCAGCAGCGATCTAGGGACAGGTCAAGAGACCCAGTACTTC. The chain joins TRBV13 to TRBJ2-5, with 8 nucleotides matching TRBD1. In germline, CDR1 is PRHDT, CDR2 FYEKMQ (reference sequence). Trimming at V came to 5 bases and at J to 2 bases, leaving 7 bases not matched to a gene. This CDR3 has 15 amino acids.

This clonotype was detected ten times or more. The J gene is TRBJ1-2, the V gene TRBV5-6; 8 nucleotides align to TRBD1. V shed 4 bases and J 5 bases; nucleotides not matched to a gene: 10. In germline, CDR1 is SGHDT, CDR2 YYEEEE. The CDR3 spans 15 residues. DNA of the CDR3: TGTGCCAGCAGCCAGCAGCATGGACAGGGTTATGGCTACACCTTC. Protein sequence: CASSQQHGQGYGYTF. Full variable domain (rest looked up from reference TRBV5-6 and TRBJ1-2): DAGVTQSPTHLIKTRGQQVTLRCSPKSGHDTVSWYQQALGQGPQFIFQYYEEEERQRGNFPDRFSGHQFPNYSSELNVNALLLGDSALYLCASSQQHGQGYGYTFGSGTRLTVV.

The chain carries TRBV4-2 and TRBJ2-1; 7 bases are shared with TRBD2. Losses at the gene ends were 0 bases for V and 9 bases for J; bases not matched to a gene: 11. The CDR3 runs to 16 residues. Looked up from germline, CDR1 is LGHNA and CDR2 is YNFKEQ. The CDR3 reads CASSQEGPHGGGEQFF. As DNA, the CDR3 is TGTGCCAGCAGCCAAGAAGGGCCCCATGGGGGGGGTGAGCAGTTCTTC.

Comment on this clonotype: One end of the junction does not line up with germline, which may come from a read error. The chain couples TRBV29-1 to TRBJ2-2, with a tentative D call TRBD2 (6 bases). The CDR3 totals 9 residues. The germline gives CDR1 SQVTM, CDR2 ANQGSEA. The CDR3 nucleotides are TGCAGCGTTGACGGGGGGCTGTTTTTT. Residues: CSVDGGLFF.

V and J are TRBV2 and TRBJ1-2; D gene uncertain. Deletions cut 3 bases from V and 6 bases from J, with 14 bases between. This CDR3 region has 14 residues. The germline CDR1 and CDR2 sequences are SNHLY and FYNNEI. CDR3 protein: CASSDKYSKDGYTF. The DNA for the CDR3 is TGTGCCAGCAGTGATAAGTACAGCAAGGATGGCTACACCTTC.

This chain joins TRBV29-1 and TRBJ2-7; a possible D gene is TRBD2 (6 bases). V was trimmed by 7 bases and J by 2 bases, leaving 15 bases between them. Germline CDR1 SQVTM, CDR2 ANQGSEA. The CDR3 contains 13 residues. CDR3 residues: CSGRGIDAYEQYF. The CDR3 DNA reads TGCAGCGGGAGGGGTATAGACGCCTACGAGCAGTACTTC.

This clonotype has a count of ten or more. The CDR3 nucleotides read TGTGCCAGCAGTGGGGTGCCCTACGAGCAGTACTTC. Translating gives CASSGVPYEQYF. J is TRBJ2-7 and V is TRBV12-3 or TRBV12-4, with unresolved D. With 5 bases removed from V and 2 bases from J, the gap between germline ends came to 7 bases. CDR3 length: 12 residues.

The table lists this clonotype with many counts. The rearrangement uses TRBV5-5 and TRBJ2-1; D call uncertain. This CDR3 region has 15 residues. Germline values: CDR1 SGHKS, CDR2 YYEKEE (reference sequence). V was trimmed by 2 bases and J by 0 bases, leaving 9 bases between them. The CDR3 sequence: CASSFTTSSYNEQFF. For the CDR3, the DNA is TGTGCCAGCAGCTTCACTACCAGCTCCTACAATGAGCAGTTCTTC.

The chain recombines TRBV5-1 with TRBJ2-4; the D gene could be TRBD1 or TRBD2 (5 bases each). V was trimmed by 4 bases and J by 6 bases, leaving 23 bases between them. In germline, CDR1 is SGHRS, CDR2 YFSETQ. This CDR3 comprises 17 residues. The CDR3 nucleotides read TGCGCCAGCAGCCAAGATGGGACCGGATCAGACAGAAACATTCAGTACTTC. Residues: CASSQDGTGSDRNIQYF.

This clonotype showed up many times. V gene TRBV20-1 combines with J gene TRBJ2-7, with 10 bases fitting TRBD2. V lost 0 bases and J lost 4; bases outside the gene matches: 6. The CDR3 runs to 15 residues. Germline assignment: CDR1 DFQATT and CDR2 SNEGSKA (reference sequence). The CDR3 DNA reads as TGCAGTGCTAGAGATCTGGTAGCGGGAGGATACGAGCAGTACTTC. Protein product: CSARDLVAGGYEQYF.

This clonotype was seen only once. The gene calls are TRBV7-2 and TRBJ2-5, with 12 bases aligning to TRBD2. Germline trimming cut 8 bases from V and 2 bases from J; bases unmatched to any gene: 3. The CDR3 sequence is 14 residues long. Germline assignment: CDR1 SGHTA and CDR2 FQGNSA. The CDR3 bases are TGTGCCAGCGGGACTAGCGGGTTTCAAGAGACCCAGTACTTC. As protein: CASGTSGFQETQYF.

J is TRBJ1-2 and V is TRBV2; D call uncertain. Trimming took off 4 bases at V and 8 bases at J, with 11 bases between the two ends. This CDR3 has 12 residues. Germline CDR1 is SNHLY and CDR2 is FYNNEI. The CDR3 DNA follows: TGTGCCAGCAGTGGGGAGATGGTCGGCTACACCTTC. The encoded protein is CASSGEMVGYTF.

This clonotype was counted ten times or more. V usage is TRBV7-6 and J usage is TRBJ1-1; 8 nucleotides agree with TRBD1. Germline CDR1 reads SGHVS; CDR2 reads FNYEAQ. V gave up 1 base and J gave up 1 base; unmatched junction bases: 8. This CDR3 spans 17 amino acids. CDR3: CASSLGKSGTGNTEAFF. DNA for the CDR3: TGTGCCAGCAGCTTAGGCAAGTCCGGGACAGGGAACACTGAAGCTTTCTTT.

About this clonotype itself: A read error may account for a junction end that differs from germline. CDR3 coding DNA: TGTGCCAGCAGCTTAGCGCGGGGAGTCGATGAAAAACTGGTCTTT. Amino acids: CASSLARGVDEKLVF. V gene TRBV7-2 combines with J gene TRBJ1-4; D is uncertain. This CDR3 has 15 amino acids. The germline V gene has CDR1 SGHTA and CDR2 FQGNSA.

The rearrangement links TRBV30 to TRBJ2-1, with 11 positions matching TRBD2. The CDR3 spans 14 residues. The trim removed 0 bases at V and 5 bases at J, leaving 0 bases unmatched. Germline loops: CDR1 GTSNPN, CDR2 SVGIG (reference sequence). CDR3: CAWSVLAGDNEQFF. CDR3 coding DNA: TGTGCCTGGAGTGTACTAGCGGGGGACAATGAGCAGTTCTTC.

This clonotype showed up many times. The chain links TRBV6-6 to TRBJ1-5, with D maybe TRBD1 (5 bases). V was pared by 10 bases and J by 5 bases, with 18 bases between. Germline CDR1 MNHNY, CDR2 SVGAGI (reference sequence). There are 14 residues in the CDR3. CDR3 DNA: TGTGCCACCGAGGACATTCTCGGGTATCAGCCCCAGCATTTT. Translation gives CATEDILGYQPQHF.

The rearrangement uses TRBV20-1 and TRBJ2-1; 8 nucleotides align to TRBD2. The CDR3 contains 13 residues. V shed 5 bases, J shed 6 bases, and the junction held 6 bases outside the gene matches. Germline assignment: CDR1 DFQATT and CDR2 SNEGSKA (reference sequence). DNA for the CDR3: TGCAGTGCTTTCGGGACTAGTATCAATGAGCAGTTCTTC. Translation gives CSAFGTSINEQFF.

This sequence joins TRBV7-3 and TRBJ2-7; D not resolved. Germline V gene sequence: CDR1 SGHTA, CDR2 FQGTGA. V was clipped by 5 bases and J by 3 bases, with 17 bases between them. The CDR3 totals 15 residues. The CDR3 region is CASSQDVSGSYEQYF. CDR3 nucleotides: TGTGCCAGCAGCCAAGATGTGTCAGGAAGCTACGAGCAGTACTTC.

This clonotype was observed a handful of times. The chain links TRBV6-6 to TRBJ2-1; 12 positions agree with TRBD2. This CDR3 contains 13 residues. Germline loops: CDR1 MNHNY, CDR2 SVGAGI (reference sequence). V shed 8 bases, J shed 4 bases, and the junction held 0 bases outside the gene matches. The CDR3 is CASGLAGYNEQFF. CDR3 coding DNA: TGTGCCAGCGGACTAGCGGGATACAATGAGCAGTTCTTC.

This clonotype was seen ten or more times. The chain recombines TRBV6-1 with TRBJ2-7; 9 nucleotides match TRBD2. V lost 2 bases, J lost 4 bases, and 3 bases stayed unmatched. The CDR3 spans 14 residues. CDR1 is MNHNS and CDR2 is SASEGT in the germline V gene. CDR3 protein: CASSEPGLAYEQYF. The DNA for the CDR3 is TGTGCCAGCAGTGAACCGGGACTAGCTTACGAGCAGTACTTC.

About this clonotype itself: It is likely a read error, because the conserved phenylalanine at the end of the CDR3 is missing. V gene TRBV5-1 combines with J gene TRBJ2-7, with D perhaps matching TRBD1 or TRBD2 (5 bases each). CDR1 SGHRS and CDR2 YFSETQ come from the germline V gene. The CDR3 spans 15 residues. V lost 8 bases and J 3 bases, leaving 21 bases between the germline ends. DNA of the CDR3: TGCGCCAGGAGACTCGGGAAGGGGCGGCTCTACGAGCAGTACCTC. This codes for CARRLGKGRLYEQYL.

This clonotype was observed at least ten times. The genes are TRBV19 and TRBJ1-5; tentatively, D is TRBD1 (5 bases). V was shortened by 8 bases and J by 5 bases, with 22 bases between the two germline ends. The CDR3 consists of 16 residues. Germline V gene lookup returns CDR1 LNHDA and CDR2 SQIVND (reference sequence). The CDR3 region is CASSNLGTEIDQPQHF. The CDR3 nucleotides are TGTGCCAGTTCTAATCTTGGGACGGAGATTGATCAGCCCCAGCATTTT.

This clonotype is a singleton in its sample. The V and J genes are TRBV7-6 and TRBJ2-5; D is possibly TRBD1 or TRBD2 (5 bases each). CDR1 is SGHVS and CDR2 is FNYEAQ in the germline V gene. Trimming removed 0 bases from V and 4 bases from J, with 18 bases in between. The CDR3 is 17 residues long. CDR3 in DNA: TGTGCCAGCAGCTTAGCCCCCTCCGGTGGTGGGGGAGAGACCCAGTACTTC. Its protein product is CASSLAPSGGGGETQYF.